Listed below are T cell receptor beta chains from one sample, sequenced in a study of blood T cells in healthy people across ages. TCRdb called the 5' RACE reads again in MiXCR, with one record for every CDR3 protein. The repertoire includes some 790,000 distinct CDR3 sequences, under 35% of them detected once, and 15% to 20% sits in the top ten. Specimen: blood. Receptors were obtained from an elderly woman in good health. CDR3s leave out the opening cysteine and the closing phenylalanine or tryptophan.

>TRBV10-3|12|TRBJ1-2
AISGTGTSYGYT
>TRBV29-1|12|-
SYQKGLSYNEQY
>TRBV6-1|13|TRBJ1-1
ASSETGRMNTEAF
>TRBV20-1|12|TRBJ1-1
SARDSGRVGEAF
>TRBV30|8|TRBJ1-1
AWGSREAF
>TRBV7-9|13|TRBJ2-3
ASSFADRGTDTQY
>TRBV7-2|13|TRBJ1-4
ASSLKTGEGEKLF
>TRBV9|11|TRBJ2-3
ASSWKHTDTQY
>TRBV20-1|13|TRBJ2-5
SAYDIGGRGETQY
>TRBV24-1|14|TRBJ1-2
ATSGPTGPSNYGYT
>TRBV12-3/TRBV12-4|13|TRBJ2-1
ASSLLRGGHNEQF
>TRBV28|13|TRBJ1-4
ASRSNRGAGEKLF
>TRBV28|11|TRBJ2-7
ASPDKLSYEQY
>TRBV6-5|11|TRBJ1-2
ASSYRGRNGYT
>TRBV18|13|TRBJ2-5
VCSLTTGVYETQY
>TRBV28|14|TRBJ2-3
ASSDGGLAGTDTQY
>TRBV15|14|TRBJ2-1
ATSRDRGGHTNEQF
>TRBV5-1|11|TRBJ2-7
ASSSTGGGEQY
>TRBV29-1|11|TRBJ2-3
SVRDSVTDTQY
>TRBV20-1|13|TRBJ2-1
SARYGWGTNNEQF
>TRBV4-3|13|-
ASSQGAHEEETQY
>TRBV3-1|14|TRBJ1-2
ASSQQYGRHNYGYT
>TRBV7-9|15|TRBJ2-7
ASSSGTGGFRSYEQY
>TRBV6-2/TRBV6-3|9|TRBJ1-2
ASGQGAGYT
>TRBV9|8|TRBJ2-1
ASGHNEQF
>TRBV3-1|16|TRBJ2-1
ASSRGTSGGVSYNEQF
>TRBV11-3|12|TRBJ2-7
ASSAKRGSYEQY
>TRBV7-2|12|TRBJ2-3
ASSPGPTTDTQY
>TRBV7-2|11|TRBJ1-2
ASSFRTGDGYT
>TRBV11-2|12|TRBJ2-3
ASSLSRITDTQY
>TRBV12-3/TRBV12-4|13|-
ASSLVPAGGKTQY
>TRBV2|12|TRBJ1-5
ASKRDRGNQPQH
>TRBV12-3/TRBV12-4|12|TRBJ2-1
ASSSQGLANEQF
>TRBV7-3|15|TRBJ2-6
ASSLRQLISGANVLT
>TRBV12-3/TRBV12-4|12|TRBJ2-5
ASGWGPRGETQY
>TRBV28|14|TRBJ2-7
ASSRSGGRYSYEQY
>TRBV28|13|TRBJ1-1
ASSLRRGLNTEAF
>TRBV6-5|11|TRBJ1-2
ASSYNGDYGYT
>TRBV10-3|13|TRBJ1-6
AISVGGQGNSPLH
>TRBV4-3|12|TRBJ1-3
ASSQDRVTGTIY
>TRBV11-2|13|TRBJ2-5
ASSWPGRGQETQY
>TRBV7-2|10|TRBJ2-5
ASGTSQETQY
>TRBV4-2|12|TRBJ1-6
ASSQDRGGSPLH
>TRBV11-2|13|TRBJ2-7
ASSLEGGSSWEQY
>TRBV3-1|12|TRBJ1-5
ASSLTGPDQPQH
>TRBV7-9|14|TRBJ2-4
ASSLEQVLAKNIQY
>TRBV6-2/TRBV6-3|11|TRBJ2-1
AGRAGHYNEQF
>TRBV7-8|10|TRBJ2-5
ASSLAPGTGY
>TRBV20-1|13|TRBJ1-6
SARDKGQGNSPLH